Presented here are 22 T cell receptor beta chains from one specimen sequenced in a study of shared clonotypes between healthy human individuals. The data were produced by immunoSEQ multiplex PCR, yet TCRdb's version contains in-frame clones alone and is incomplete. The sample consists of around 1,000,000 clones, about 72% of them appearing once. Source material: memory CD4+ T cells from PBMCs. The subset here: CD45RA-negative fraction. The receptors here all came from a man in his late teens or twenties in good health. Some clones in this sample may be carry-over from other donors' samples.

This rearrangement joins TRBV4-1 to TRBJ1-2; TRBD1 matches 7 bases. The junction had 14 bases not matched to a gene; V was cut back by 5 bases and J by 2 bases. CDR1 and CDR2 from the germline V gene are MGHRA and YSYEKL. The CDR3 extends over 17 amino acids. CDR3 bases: TGCGCCAGCAGCGCAACTTCGCCGGGACAGAGAAACTATGGCTACACCTTC. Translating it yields CASSATSPGQRNYGYTF.

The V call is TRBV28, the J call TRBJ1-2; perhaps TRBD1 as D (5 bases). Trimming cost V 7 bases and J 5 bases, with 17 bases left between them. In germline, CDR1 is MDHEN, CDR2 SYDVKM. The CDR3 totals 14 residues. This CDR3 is CASIQPGTEYGYTF. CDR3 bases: TGTGCCAGCATCCAGCCGGGGACGGAATATGGCTACACCTTC.

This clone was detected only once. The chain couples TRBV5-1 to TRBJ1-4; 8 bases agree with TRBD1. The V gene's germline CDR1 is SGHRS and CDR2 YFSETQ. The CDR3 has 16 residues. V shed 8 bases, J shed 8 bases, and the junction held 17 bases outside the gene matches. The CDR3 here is CASQRQGSDLGEKLFF. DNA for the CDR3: TGCGCCAGTCAACGACAGGGGTCTGACTTAGGAGAAAAACTGTTTTTT.

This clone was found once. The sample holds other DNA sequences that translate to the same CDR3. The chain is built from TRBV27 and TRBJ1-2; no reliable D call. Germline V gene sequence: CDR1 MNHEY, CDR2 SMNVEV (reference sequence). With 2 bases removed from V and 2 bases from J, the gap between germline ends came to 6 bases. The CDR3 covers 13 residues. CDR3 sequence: CASSLGRNYGYTF. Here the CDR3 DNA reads TGTGCCAGCAGTTTAGGCAGGAACTATGGCTACACCTTC.

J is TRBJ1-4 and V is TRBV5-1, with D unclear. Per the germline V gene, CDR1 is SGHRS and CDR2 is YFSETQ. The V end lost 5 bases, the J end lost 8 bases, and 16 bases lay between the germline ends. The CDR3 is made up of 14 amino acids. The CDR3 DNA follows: TGCGCCAGCAGAATGGACGGCACCCGGGAAAAACTGTTTTTT. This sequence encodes CASRMDGTREKLFF.

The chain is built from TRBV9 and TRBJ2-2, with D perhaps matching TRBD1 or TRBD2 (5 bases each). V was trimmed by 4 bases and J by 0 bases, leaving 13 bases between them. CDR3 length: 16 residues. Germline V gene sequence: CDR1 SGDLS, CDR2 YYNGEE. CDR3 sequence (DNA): TGTGCCAGCAGCCCCTCCCGGGACGCGAACACCGGGGAGCTGTTTTTT. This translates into CASSPSRDANTGELFF. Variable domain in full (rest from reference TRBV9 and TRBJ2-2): DSGVTQTPKHLITATGQRVTLRCSPRSGDLSVYWYQQSLDQGLQFLIQYYNGEERAKGNILERFSAQQFPDLHSELNLSSLELGDSALYFCASSPSRDANTGELFFGEGSRLTVL.

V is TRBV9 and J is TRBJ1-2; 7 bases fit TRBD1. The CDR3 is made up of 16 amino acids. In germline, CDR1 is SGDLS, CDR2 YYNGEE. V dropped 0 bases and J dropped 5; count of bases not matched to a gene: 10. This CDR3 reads CASSVGDAGTAYGYTF. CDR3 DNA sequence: TGTGCCAGCAGCGTAGGAGACGCCGGGACAGCTTATGGCTACACCTTC.

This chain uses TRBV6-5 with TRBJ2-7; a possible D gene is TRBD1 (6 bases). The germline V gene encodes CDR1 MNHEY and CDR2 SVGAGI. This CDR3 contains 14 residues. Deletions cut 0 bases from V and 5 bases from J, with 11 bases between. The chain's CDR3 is CASSYSQGRNEQYF. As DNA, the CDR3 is TGTGCCAGCAGTTACTCACAGGGTAGGAACGAGCAGTACTTC.

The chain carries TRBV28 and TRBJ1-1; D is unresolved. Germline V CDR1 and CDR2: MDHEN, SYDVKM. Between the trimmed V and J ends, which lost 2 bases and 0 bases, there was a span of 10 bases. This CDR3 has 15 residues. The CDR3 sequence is CASSLPRTMNTEAFF. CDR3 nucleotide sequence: TGTGCCAGCAGTTTACCCCGCACCATGAACACTGAAGCTTTCTTT.

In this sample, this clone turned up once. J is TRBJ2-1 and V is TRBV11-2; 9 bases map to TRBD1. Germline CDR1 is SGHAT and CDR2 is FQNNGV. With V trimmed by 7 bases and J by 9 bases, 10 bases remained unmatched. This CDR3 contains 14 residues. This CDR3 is CASIGQGLIGEQFF. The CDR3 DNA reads TGTGCCAGCATAGGACAGGGGTTAATCGGTGAGCAGTTCTTC.

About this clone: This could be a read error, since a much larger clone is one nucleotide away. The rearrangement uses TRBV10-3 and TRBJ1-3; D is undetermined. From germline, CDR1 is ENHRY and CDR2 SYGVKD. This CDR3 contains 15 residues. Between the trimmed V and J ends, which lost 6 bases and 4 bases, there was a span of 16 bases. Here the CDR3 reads CAIRDDGVYGNTIYF. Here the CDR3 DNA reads TGTGCCATCAGAGACGACGGGGTTTACGGAAACACCATATATTTT.

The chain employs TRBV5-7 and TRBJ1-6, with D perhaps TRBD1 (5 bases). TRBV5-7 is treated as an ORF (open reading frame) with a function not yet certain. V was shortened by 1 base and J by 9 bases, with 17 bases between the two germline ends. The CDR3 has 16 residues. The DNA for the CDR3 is TGTGCCAGCAGCTTGTTAGCAGGGCGGCCCGTTTCACCCCTCCACTTT. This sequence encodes CASSLLAGRPVSPLHF.

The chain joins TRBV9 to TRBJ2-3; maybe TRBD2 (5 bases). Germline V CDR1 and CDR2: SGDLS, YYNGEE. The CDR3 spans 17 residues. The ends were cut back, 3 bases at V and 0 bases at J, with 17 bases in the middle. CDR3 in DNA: TGTGCCAGCAGCGCCCCCCCCGGTAGCGCGAGCACAGATACGCAGTATTTT. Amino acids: CASSAPPGSASTDTQYF.

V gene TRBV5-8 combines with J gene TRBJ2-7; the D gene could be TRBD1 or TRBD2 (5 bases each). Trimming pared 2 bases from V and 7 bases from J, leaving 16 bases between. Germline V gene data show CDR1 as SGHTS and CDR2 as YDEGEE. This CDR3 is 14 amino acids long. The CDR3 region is CASSFGTQAREQYF. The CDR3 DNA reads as TGTGCCAGCAGCTTTGGGACCCAAGCGCGGGAGCAGTACTTC.

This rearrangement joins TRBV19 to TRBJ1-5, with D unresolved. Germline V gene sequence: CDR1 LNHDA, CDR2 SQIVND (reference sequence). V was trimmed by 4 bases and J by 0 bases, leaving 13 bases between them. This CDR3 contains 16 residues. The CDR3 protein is CASSTVGGHSNQPQHF. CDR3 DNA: TGTGCCAGTAGTACCGTCGGAGGCCATAGCAATCAGCCCCAGCATTTT.

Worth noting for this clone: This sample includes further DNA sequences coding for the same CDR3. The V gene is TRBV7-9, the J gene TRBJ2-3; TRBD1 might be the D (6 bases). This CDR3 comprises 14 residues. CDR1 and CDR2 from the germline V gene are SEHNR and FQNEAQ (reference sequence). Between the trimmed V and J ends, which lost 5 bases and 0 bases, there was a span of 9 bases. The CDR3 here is CASSLGQSTDTQYF. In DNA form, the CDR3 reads TGTGCCAGCAGCCTCGGACAGAGCACAGATACGCAGTATTTT.

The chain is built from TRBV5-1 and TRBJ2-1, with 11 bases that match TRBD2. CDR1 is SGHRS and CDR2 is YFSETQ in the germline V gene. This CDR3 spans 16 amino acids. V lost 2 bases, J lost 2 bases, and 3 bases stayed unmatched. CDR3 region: CASSFGSGRAYNEQFF. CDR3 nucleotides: TGCGCCAGCAGCTTCGGTAGCGGGAGGGCCTACAATGAGCAGTTCTTC.

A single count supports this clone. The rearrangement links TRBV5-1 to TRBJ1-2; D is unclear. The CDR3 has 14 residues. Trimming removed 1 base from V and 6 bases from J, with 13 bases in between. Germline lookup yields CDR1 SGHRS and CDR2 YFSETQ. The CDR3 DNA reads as TGCGCCAGCAGCTTGTCAGCGGGGTTACATGGCTACACCTTC. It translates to CASSLSAGLHGYTF. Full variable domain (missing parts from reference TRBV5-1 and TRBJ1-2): KAGVTQTPRYLIKTRGQQVTLSCSPISGHRSVSWYQQTPGQGLQFLFEYFSETQRNKGNFPGRFSGRQFSNSRSEMNVSTLELGDSALYLCASSLSAGLHGYTFGSGTRLTVV.

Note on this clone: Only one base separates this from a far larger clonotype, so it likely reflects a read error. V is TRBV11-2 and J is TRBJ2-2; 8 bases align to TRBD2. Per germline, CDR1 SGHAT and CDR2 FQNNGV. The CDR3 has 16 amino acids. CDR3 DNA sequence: TGTGCCAGCAGCTCAAGACTAGCGACGAACACCGGGGAGCTGCTTTTT. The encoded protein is CASSSRLATNTGELLF.

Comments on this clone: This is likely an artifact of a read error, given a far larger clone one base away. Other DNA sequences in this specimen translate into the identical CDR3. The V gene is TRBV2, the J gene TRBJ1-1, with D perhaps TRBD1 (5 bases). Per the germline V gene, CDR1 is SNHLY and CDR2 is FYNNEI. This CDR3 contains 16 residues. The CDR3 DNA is TGTGCCAGCAGCGAGGGGCGGGGCAGCCAACCCACTGAAGCTTTCTTC. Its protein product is CASSEGRGSQPTEAFF.

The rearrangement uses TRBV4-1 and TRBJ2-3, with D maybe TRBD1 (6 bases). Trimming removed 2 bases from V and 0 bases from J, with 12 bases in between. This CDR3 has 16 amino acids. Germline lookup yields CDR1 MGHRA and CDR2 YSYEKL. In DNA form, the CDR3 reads TGCGCCAGCAGCCAAACCGGGACAACTAGCACAGATACGCAGTATTTT. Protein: CASSQTGTTSTDTQYF.

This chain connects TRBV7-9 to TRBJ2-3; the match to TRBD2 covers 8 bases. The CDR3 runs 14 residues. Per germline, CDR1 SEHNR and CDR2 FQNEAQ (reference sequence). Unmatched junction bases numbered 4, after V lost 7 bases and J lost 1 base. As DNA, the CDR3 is TGTGCCAGCACCCGGCGGGGGGGCACAGATACGCAGTATTTT. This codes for CASTRRGGTDTQYF.